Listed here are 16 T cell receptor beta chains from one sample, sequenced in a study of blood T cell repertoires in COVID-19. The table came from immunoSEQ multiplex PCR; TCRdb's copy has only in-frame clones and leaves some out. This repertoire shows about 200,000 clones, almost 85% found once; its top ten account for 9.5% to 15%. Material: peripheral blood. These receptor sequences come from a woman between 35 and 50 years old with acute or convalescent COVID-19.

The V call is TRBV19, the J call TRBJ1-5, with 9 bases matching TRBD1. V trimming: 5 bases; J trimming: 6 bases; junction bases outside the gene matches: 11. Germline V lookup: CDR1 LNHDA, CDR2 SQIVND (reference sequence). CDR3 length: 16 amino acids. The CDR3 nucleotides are TGTGCCAGTAGTCCCGATTGGGACAGGGCAGGTCAGCCCCAGCATTTT. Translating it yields CASSPDWDRAGQPQHF.

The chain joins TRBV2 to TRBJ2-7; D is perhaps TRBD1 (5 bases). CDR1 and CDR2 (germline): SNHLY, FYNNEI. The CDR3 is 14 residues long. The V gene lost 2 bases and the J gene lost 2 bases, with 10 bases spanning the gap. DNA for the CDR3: TGTGCCAGCAGTGAACGGCAGGACACCTACGAGCAGTACTTC. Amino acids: CASSERQDTYEQYF.

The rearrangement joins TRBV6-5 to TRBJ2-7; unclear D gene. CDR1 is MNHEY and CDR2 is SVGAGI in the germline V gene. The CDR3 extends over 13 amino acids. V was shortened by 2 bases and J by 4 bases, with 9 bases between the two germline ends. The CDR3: CASSYGRIYEQYF. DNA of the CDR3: TGTGCCAGCAGTTACGGCAGGATTTACGAGCAGTACTTC.

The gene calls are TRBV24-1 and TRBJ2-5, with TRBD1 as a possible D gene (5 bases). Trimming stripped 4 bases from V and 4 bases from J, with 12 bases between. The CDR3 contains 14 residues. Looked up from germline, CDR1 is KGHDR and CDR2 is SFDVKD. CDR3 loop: CATSEGRASETQYF. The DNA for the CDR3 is TGTGCCACCAGTGAGGGCAGGGCGTCAGAGACCCAGTACTTC.

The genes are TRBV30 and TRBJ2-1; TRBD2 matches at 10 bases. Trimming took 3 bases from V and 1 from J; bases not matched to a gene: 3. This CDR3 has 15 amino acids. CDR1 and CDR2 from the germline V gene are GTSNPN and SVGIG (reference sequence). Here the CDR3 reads CAWRGSGGSYNEQFF. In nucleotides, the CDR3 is TGTGCCTGGAGAGGTAGCGGGGGGTCCTACAATGAGCAGTTCTTC.

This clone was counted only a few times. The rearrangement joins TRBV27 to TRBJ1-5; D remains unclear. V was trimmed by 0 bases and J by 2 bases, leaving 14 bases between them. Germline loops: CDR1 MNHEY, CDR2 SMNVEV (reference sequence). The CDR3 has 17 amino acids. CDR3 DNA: TGTGCCAGCAGTTTATCGACCCTCGGGGTTGGCAATCAGCCCCAGCATTTT. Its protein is CASSLSTLGVGNQPQHF.

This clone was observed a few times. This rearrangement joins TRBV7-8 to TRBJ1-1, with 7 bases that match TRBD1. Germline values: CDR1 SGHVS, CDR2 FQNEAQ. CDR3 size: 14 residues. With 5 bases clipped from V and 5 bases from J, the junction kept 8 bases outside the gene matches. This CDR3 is CASSEGTVGTEAFF. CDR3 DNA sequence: TGTGCCAGCAGCGAGGGGACAGTCGGGACTGAAGCTTTCTTT.

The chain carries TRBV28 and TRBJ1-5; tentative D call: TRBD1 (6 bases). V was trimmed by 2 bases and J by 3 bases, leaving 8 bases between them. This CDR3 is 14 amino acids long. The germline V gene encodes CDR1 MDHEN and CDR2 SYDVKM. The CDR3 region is CASSLAGVNQPQHF. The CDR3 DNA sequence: TGTGCCAGCAGTTTAGCAGGGGTCAATCAGCCCCAGCATTTT.

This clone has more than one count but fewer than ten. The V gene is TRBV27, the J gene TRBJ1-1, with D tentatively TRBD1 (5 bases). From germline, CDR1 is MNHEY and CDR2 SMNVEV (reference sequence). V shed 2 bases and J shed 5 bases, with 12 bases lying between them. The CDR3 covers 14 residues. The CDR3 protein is CASSLSKGDTEAFF. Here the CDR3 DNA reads TGTGCCAGCAGTTTAAGTAAAGGGGATACTGAAGCTTTCTTT.

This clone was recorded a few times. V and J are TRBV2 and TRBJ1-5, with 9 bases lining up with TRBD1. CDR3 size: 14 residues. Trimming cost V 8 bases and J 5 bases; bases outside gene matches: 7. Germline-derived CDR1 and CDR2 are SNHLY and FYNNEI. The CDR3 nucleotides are TGTGCCAGCGCGAGACAGGGGGGCTATCAGCCCCAGCATTTT. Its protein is CASARQGGYQPQHF. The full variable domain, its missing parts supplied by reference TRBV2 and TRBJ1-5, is EPEVTQTPSHQVTQMGQEVILRCVPISNHLYFYWYRQILGQKVEFLVSFYNNEISEKSEIFDDQFSVERPDGSNFTLKIRSTKLEDSAMYFCASARQGGYQPQHFGDGTRLSIL.

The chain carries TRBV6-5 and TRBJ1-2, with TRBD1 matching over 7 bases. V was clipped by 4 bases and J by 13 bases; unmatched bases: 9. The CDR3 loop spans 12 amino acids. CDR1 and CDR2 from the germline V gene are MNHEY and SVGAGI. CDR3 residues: CASSSRQGSGTF. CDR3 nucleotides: TGTGCCAGCAGTTCCCGACAGGGTAGCGGCACCTTC.

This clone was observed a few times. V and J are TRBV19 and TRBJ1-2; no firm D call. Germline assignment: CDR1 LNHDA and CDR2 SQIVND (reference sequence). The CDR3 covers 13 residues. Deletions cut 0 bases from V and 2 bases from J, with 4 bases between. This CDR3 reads CASSIDGNYGYTF. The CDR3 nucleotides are TGTGCCAGTAGTATAGACGGGAACTATGGCTACACCTTC.

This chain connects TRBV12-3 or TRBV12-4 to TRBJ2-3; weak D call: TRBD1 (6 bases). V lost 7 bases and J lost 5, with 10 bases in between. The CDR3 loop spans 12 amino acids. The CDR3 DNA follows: TGTGCCAGCAACCCGGGACAAGATACGCAGTATTTT. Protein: CASNPGQDTQYF.

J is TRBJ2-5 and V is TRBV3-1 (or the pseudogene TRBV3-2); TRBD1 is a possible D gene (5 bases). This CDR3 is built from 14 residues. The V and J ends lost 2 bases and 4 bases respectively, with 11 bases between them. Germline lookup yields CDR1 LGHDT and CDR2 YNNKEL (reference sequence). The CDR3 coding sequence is TGTGCCAGCAGCCAAAGGGGCGCTTCAGAGACCCAGTACTTC. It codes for CASSQRGASETQYF.

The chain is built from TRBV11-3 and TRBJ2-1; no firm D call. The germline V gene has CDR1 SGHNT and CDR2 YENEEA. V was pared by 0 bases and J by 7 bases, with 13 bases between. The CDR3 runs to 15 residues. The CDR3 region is CASSLDRGFGNEQFF. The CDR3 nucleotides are TGTGCCAGCAGCTTAGATCGAGGTTTTGGAAATGAGCAGTTCTTC.

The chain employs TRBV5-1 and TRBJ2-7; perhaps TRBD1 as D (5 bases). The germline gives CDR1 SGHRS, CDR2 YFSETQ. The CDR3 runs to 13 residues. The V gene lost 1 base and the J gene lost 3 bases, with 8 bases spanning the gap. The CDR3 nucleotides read TGCGCCAGCAGCTTGCAAGGGGTCTACGAGCAGTACTTC. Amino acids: CASSLQGVYEQYF.